Below are 14 T cell receptor beta chains sequenced from a single sample in a study of T cell repertoires in cytomegalovirus infection. Antigen specificity for these receptors is unknown. TCRdb redid the calling of the reads with MiXCR, one entry per CDR3 protein. This table holds 640,000 or so distinct CDR3 sequences, roughly 33% found once. The sequences come from cultured PBMCs, collected from culture after CMV antigen stimulation. Receptors were obtained from a human donor in good health (CMV status not recorded). Some clones in this sample may be carry-over from other donors' samples.

Only a few counts were recorded for this clonotype. V gene TRBV6-2 or TRBV6-3 combines with J gene TRBJ2-7; D is uncertain. Germline assignment: CDR1 MNHEY and CDR2 SVGEGT. CDR3 length: 11 amino acids. V lost 0 bases and J lost 7, with 4 bases in between. This CDR3 is CASSYSLEQYF. The DNA of the CDR3 is TGTGCCAGCAGTTACTCCTTGGAGCAGTACTTC.

This sequence joins TRBV4-1 and TRBJ2-1; 11 nucleotides align to TRBD2. V lost 4 bases and J lost 4; bases outside the gene matches: 6. From germline, CDR1 is MGHRA and CDR2 YSYEKL. The CDR3 runs 16 residues. In nucleotides, the CDR3 is TGCGCCAGCAGCCCCTTCCCTAGCGGGGGGTACAATGAGCAGTTCTTC. Its translation is CASSPFPSGGYNEQFF.

J is TRBJ1-1 and V is TRBV6-1, with 7 bases matching TRBD1. J was trimmed by 0 bases and V by 6 bases; bases with no gene match: 13. The CDR3 consists of 17 residues. The germline V gene encodes CDR1 MNHNS and CDR2 SASEGT. The CDR3 DNA reads as TGTGCCAGCAGGACCCTAGGACAGGCTATCATGAACACTGAAGCTTTCTTT. Amino acid sequence: CASRTLGQAIMNTEAFF.

This clonotype was counted only a few times. The chain carries TRBV19 and TRBJ1-1; no clear D. V was pared by 7 bases and J by 0 bases, with 15 bases between. Germline CDR1 reads LNHDA; CDR2 reads SQIVND (reference sequence). The CDR3 is made up of 15 amino acids. The CDR3 DNA reads TGTGCCAGTACCCAAACCGGACTCTTGAACACTGAAGCTTTCTTT. It codes for CASTQTGLLNTEAFF.

On this clonotype itself: This likely reflects a read error, since a far larger clone is one base away. V gene TRBV7-2 combines with J gene TRBJ2-7; D is ambiguous. The CDR3 runs 11 residues. CDR1 is SGHTA, CDR2 FQGNSA, per germline. DNA of the CDR3: TGTGCCAGCAGCCTTCACTACGAGCCGTACTTC. As protein: CASSLHYEPYF.

The chain uses TRBV19 and TRBJ1-1; unclear D gene. The CDR3 spans 13 residues. The germline V gene encodes CDR1 LNHDA and CDR2 SQIVND (reference sequence). Trimming stripped 3 bases from V and 1 base from J, with 6 bases between. This chain's CDR3 is CASSIVQNTEAFF. Written as DNA, the CDR3 is TGTGCCAGTAGTATCGTGCAGAACACTGAAGCTTTCTTT.

This chain uses TRBV19 with TRBJ2-7, with 8 bases lining up with TRBD1. The germline gives CDR1 LNHDA, CDR2 SQIVND (reference sequence). V gave up 6 bases and J gave up 6 bases; unmatched junction bases: 7. The CDR3 runs 13 residues. The CDR3 protein is CASRNGGTGEQYF. The CDR3 region has the DNA TGTGCCAGTAGAAATGGGGGGACAGGCGAGCAGTACTTC.

This clonotype has ten or more counts. The rearrangement joins TRBV7-9 to TRBJ2-1, with D possibly called TRBD1 or TRBD2 (5 bases each). Trimming shortened V by 5 bases and J by 11 bases, and 13 bases separated the two germline ends. The CDR3 extends over 12 amino acids. CDR1 SEHNR and CDR2 FQNEAQ come from the germline V gene (reference sequence). CDR3 sequence: CASSVGTRQQFF. Here the CDR3 DNA reads TGTGCCAGCAGCGTAGGGACCCGGCAGCAGTTCTTC.

V and J are TRBV12-3 or TRBV12-4 and TRBJ1-4, with unresolved D. The CDR3 is 13 amino acids. Trimming cost V 6 bases and J 7 bases, with 12 bases left between them. CDR3 region: CASSRSLVEKLFF. In DNA form, the CDR3 reads TGTGCCAGCAGCCGATCCCTCGTTGAAAAACTGTTTTTT.

V and J are TRBV7-9 and TRBJ2-7; the D call may be TRBD1 or TRBD2 (5 bases each). This CDR3 comprises 14 residues. Trimming removed 4 bases at V and 5 bases at J, with 15 bases between. Germline V gene data show CDR1 as SEHNR and CDR2 as FQNEAQ (reference sequence). The CDR3 DNA follows: TGTGCCAGCAGCTATCCGGGACCGGTCCACGAGCAGTACTTC. Protein sequence: CASSYPGPVHEQYF. Full variable domain (rest looked up from reference TRBV7-9 and TRBJ2-7): DTGVSQNPRHKITKRGQNVTFRCDPISEHNRLYWYRQTLGQGPEFLTYFQNEAQLEKSRLLSDRFSAERPKGSFSTLEIQRTEQGDSAMYLCASSYPGPVHEQYFGPGTRLTVT.

This clonotype was seen at least ten times. The J gene is TRBJ1-3, the V gene TRBV12-3 or TRBV12-4; D gene uncertain. The CDR3 has 13 residues. V lost 2 bases and J lost 2, with 4 bases in between. CDR3 in amino acids: CASSLPAGNTIYF. DNA for the CDR3: TGTGCCAGCAGTTTACCGGCTGGAAACACCATATATTTT.

The chain couples TRBV6-1 to TRBJ1-5; weak D call: TRBD1 (6 bases). The length of the CDR3 is 15 residues. V lost 6 bases, J lost 2 bases, and 14 bases lay in between. The germline V gene encodes CDR1 MNHNS and CDR2 SASEGT. The CDR3 spells CASRRQVHGNQPQHF. DNA for the CDR3: TGTGCCAGCAGGAGACAGGTCCACGGCAATCAGCCCCAGCATTTT.

The chain recombines TRBV2 with TRBJ1-1; no firm D call. CDR1 is SNHLY and CDR2 is FYNNEI in the germline V gene. Trimming pared 7 bases from V and 1 base from J, leaving 10 bases between. The CDR3 is made up of 13 amino acids. The CDR3 DNA is TGTGCCAGCACGGGCAGAAAGAACACTGAAGCTTTCTTT. Its translation: CASTGRKNTEAFF.

The chain combines TRBV9 with TRBJ2-5; 8 nucleotides line up with TRBD2. The CDR3 sequence is 15 residues long. V dropped 3 bases and J dropped 5; count of bases not matched to a gene: 9. Germline loops: CDR1 SGDLS, CDR2 YYNGEE. As DNA, the CDR3 is TGTGCCAGCAGCGCCCCGGGAGGGCCGGGGGAGACCCAGTACTTC. This translates into CASSAPGGPGETQYF.